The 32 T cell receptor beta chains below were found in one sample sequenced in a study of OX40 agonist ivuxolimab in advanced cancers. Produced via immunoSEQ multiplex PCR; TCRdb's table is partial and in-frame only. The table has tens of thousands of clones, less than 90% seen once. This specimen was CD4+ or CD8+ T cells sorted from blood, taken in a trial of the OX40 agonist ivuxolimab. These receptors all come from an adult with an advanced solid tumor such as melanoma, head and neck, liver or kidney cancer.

The CDR3 sequence: CASSFRPGEKLFF. The DNA of the CDR3 is TGTGCCAGCAGCTTTCGACCGGGTGAAAAACTGTTTTTT. The V gene is TRBV7-9, the J gene TRBJ1-4; no clear D. With 3 bases removed from V and 7 bases from J, the gap between germline ends came to 9 bases. CDR1 is SEHNR, CDR2 FQNEAQ, per germline (reference sequence). The CDR3 has 13 residues.

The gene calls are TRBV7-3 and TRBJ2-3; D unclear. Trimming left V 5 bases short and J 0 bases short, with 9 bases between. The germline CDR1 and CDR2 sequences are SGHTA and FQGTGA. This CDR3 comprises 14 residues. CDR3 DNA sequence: TGTGCCAGCAGCCCTGACTCTAGCACAGATACGCAGTATTTT. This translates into CASSPDSSTDTQYF.

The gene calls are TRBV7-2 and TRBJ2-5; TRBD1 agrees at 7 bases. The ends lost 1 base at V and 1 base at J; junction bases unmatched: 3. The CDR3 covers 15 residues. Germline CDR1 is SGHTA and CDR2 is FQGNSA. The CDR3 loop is CASSLVAGGQETQYF. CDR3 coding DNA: TGTGCCAGCAGCTTAGTGGCAGGGGGCCAAGAGACCCAGTACTTC.

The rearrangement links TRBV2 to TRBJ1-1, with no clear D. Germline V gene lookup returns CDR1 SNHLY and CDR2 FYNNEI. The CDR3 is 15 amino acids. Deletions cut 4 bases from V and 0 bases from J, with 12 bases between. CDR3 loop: CASSAQHPMNTEAFF. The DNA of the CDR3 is TGTGCCAGCAGTGCACAACACCCCATGAACACTGAAGCTTTCTTT.

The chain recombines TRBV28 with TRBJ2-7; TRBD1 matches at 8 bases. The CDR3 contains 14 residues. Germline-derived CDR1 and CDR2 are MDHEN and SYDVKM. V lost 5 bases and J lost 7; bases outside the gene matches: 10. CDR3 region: CASSLGQGGREQYF. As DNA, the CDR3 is TGTGCCAGCAGTCTCGGACAGGGAGGTAGGGAGCAGTACTTC.

The CDR3 coding sequence is TGTGCCAGCAGCCGGGCTCGGGATTCACCCCTCCACTTT. The encoded protein is CASSRARDSPLHF. The genes are TRBV6-6 and TRBJ1-6, with D unresolved. V shed 6 bases and J shed 8 bases, with 11 bases lying between them. Germline loops: CDR1 MNHNY, CDR2 SVGAGI (reference sequence). The CDR3 contains 13 residues.

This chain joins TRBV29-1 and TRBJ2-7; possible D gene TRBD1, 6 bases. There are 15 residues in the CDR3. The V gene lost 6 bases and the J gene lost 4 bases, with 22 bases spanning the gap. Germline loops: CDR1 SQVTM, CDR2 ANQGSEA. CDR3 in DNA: TGCAGCGTACTCCAGTGGGGGCAGGATTCATACGAGCAGTACTTC. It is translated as CSVLQWGQDSYEQYF.

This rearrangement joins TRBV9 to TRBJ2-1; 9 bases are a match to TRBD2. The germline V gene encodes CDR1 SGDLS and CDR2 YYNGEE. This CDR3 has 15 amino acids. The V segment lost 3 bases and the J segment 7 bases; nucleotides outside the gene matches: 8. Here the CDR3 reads CASSGLAGRGNEQFF. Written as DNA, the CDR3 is TGTGCCAGCAGCGGGCTAGCGGGGAGGGGGAATGAGCAGTTCTTC.

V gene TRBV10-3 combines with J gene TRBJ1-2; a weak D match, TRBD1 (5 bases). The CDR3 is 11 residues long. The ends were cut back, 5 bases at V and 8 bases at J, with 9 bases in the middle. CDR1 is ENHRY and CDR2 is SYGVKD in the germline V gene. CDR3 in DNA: TGTGCCATCAGTACAGGAAACGGCTACACCTTC. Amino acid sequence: CAISTGNGYTF.

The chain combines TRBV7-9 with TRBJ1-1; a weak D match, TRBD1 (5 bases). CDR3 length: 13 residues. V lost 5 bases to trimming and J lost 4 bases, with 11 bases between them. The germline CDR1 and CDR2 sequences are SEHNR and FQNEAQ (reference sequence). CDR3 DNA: TGTGCCAGCAGCCGCGTCGGGGGCACTGAAGCTTTCTTT. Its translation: CASSRVGGTEAFF.

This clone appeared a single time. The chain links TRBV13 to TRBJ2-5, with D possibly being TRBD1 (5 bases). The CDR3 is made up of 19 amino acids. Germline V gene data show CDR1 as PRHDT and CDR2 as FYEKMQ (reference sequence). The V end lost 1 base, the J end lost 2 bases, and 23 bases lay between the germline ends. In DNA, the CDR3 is TGTGCCAGCAGCTTAGAAAACGTTAGGCGACAGAGTGGGCAAGAGACCCAGTACTTC. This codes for CASSLENVRRQSGQETQYF.

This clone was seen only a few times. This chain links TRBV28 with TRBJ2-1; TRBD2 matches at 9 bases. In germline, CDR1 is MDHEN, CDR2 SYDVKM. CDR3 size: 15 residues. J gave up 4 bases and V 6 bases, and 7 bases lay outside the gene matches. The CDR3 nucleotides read TGTGCCAGCAGAAAAAGCGGGGGGTTGTACAATGAGCAGTTCTTC. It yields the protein CASRKSGGLYNEQFF.

CDR3 DNA: TGTGCCAGCAGTGGGGCAACAGGCAATCAGCCCCAGCATTTT. It specifies CASSGATGNQPQHF. This chain connects TRBV28 to TRBJ1-5, with a possible D match to TRBD1 (5 bases). Germline CDR1 reads MDHEN; CDR2 reads SYDVKM. The CDR3 extends over 14 amino acids. V gave up 5 bases and J gave up 2 bases, with 10 bases separating them.

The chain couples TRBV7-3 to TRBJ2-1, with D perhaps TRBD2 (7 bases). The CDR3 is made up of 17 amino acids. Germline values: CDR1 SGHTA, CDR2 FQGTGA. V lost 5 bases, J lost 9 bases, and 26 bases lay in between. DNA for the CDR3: TGTGCCAGCAGCCCCGCCGTGTCGCCGGGGGGCCTGGGTGAGCAGTTCTTC. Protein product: CASSPAVSPGGLGEQFF.

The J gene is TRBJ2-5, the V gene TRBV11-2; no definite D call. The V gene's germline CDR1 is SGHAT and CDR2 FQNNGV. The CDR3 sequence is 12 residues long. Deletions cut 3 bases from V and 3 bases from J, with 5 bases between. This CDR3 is CASSFSEETQYF. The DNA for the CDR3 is TGTGCCAGCAGCTTCTCGGAAGAGACCCAGTACTTC. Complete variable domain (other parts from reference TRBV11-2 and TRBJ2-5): EAGVAQSPRYKIIEKRQSVAFWCNPISGHATLYWYQQILGQGPKLLIQFQNNGVVDDSQLPKDRFSAERLKGVDSTLKIQPAKLEDSAVYLCASSFSEETQYFGPGTRLLVL.

CDR3 region: CASSSTGAGGNTIYF. CDR3 DNA: TGTGCCAGTTCTTCGACAGGGGCCGGAGGAAACACCATATATTTT. This rearrangement joins TRBV19 to TRBJ1-3; 8 bases are shared with TRBD1. Per the germline V gene, CDR1 is LNHDA and CDR2 is SQIVND (reference sequence). The J segment lost 4 bases and the V segment lost 8 bases, leaving 10 bases of the junction unmatched. There are 15 residues in the CDR3.

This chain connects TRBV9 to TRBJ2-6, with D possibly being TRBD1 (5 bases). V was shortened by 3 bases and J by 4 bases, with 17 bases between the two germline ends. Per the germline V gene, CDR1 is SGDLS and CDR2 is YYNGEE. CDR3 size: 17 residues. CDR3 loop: CASSETRDSSGANVLTF. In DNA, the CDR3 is TGTGCCAGCAGCGAAACCCGTGACAGTTCCGGGGCCAACGTCCTGACTTTC.

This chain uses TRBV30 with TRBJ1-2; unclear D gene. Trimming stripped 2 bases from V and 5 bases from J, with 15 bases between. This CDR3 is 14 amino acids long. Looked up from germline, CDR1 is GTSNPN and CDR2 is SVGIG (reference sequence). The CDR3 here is CAWSPLRGMYGYTF. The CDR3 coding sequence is TGTGCCTGGAGTCCCCTACGTGGGATGTATGGCTACACCTTC.

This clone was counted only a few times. Written as DNA, the CDR3 is TGTGCTAGTGGTTCCGACAGGGGGCAGGATGGCTACACCTTC. It codes for CASGSDRGQDGYTF. The chain links TRBV12-5 to TRBJ1-2, with 10 bases lining up with TRBD1. Germline CDR1 and CDR2: LGHNT and FRNRAP. This CDR3 region has 14 residues. The trim removed 4 bases at V and 6 bases at J, leaving 5 bases unmatched.

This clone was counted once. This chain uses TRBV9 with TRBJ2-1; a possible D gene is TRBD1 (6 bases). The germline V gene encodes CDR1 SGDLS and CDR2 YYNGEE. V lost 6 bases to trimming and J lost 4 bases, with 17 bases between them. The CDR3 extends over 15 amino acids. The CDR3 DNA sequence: TGTGCCAGCACCCTTGCTGGGACACCTTACAATGAGCAGTTCTTC. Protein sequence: CASTLAGTPYNEQFF.

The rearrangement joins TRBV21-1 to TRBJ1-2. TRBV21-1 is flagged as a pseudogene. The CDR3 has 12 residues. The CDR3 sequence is CASSKRAYGYTF. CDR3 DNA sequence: TGTGCCAGCAGCAAGCGGGCCTATGGCTACACCTTC.

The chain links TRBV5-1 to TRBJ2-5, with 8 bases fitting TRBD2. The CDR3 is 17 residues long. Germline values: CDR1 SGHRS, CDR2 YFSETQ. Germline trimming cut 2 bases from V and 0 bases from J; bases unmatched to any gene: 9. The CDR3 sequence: CASSLGNSGVYQETQYF. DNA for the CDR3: TGCGCCAGCAGCTTAGGTAATAGCGGGGTATACCAAGAGACCCAGTACTTC.

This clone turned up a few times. CDR3 sequence (DNA): TGTGCCAGTAGTATCAGAGAGCACCATGAGCAGTTCTTC. It yields the protein CASSIREHHEQFF. The chain links TRBV19 to TRBJ2-1; D remains ambiguous. Per the germline V gene, CDR1 is LNHDA and CDR2 is SQIVND (reference sequence). CDR3 length equals 13 residues. The V end was cut by 3 bases, the J end by 8 bases, with 11 bases between.

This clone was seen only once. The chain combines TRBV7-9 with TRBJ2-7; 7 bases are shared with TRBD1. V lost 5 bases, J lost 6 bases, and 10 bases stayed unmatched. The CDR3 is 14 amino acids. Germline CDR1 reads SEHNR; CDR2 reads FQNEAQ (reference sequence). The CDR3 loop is CASSPQGTMGEQYF. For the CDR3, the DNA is TGTGCCAGCAGCCCACAGGGGACCATGGGCGAGCAGTACTTC.

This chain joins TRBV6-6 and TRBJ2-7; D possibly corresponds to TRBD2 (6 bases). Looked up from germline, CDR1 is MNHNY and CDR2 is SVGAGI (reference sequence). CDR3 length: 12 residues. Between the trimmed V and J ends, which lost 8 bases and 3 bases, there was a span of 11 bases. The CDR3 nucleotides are TGTGCCAGCTTTGGAGGGGTCTACGAGCAGTACTTC. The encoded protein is CASFGGVYEQYF.

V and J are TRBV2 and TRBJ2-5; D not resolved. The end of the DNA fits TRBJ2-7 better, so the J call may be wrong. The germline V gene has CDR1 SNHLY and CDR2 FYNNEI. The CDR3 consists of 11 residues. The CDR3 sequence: CASRYENEQYF. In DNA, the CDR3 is TGTGCCAGCAGATACGAAAACGAGCAGTACTTC.

CDR3 loop: CASSLSGFNSPLHF. CDR3 sequence (DNA): TGTGCCAGCAGCTTGTCAGGGTTTAATTCACCCCTCCACTTT. The chain carries TRBV5-8 and TRBJ1-6; D might be TRBD1 (5 bases). CDR3 size: 14 residues. Trimming took off 1 base at V and 6 bases at J, with 8 bases between the two ends. Germline values: CDR1 SGHTS, CDR2 YDEGEE.

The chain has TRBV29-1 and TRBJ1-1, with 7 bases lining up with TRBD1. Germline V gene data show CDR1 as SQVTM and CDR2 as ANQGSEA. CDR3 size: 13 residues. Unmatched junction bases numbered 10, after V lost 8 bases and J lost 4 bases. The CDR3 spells CSLGDSRGTEAFF. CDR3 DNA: TGCAGCTTGGGGGACAGCCGGGGCACTGAAGCTTTCTTT.

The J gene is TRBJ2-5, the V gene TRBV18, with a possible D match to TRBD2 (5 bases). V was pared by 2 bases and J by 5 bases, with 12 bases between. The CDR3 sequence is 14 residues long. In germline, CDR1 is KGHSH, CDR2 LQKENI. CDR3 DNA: TGTGCCAGCTCACCAAACGGGGTTGGGGAGACCCAGTACTTC. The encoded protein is CASSPNGVGETQYF.

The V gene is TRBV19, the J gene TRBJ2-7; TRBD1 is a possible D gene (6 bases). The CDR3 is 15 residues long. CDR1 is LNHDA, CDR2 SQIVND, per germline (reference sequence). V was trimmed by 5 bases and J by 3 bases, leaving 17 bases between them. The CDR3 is CASSSPRGRSYEQYF. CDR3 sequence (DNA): TGTGCCAGTAGTTCTCCTAGGGGGAGAAGCTACGAGCAGTACTTC.

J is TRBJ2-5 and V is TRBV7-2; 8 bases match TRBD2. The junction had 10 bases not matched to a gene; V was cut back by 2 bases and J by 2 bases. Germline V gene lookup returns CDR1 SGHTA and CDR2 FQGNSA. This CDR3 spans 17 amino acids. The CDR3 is CASSLYSGSWGQETQYF. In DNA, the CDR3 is TGTGCCAGCAGCTTATACAGCGGGAGCTGGGGGCAAGAGACCCAGTACTTC. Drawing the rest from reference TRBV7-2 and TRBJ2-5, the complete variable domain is GAGVSQSPSNKVTEKGKDVELRCDPISGHTALYWYRQSLGQGLEFLIYFQGNSAPDKSGLPSDRFSAERTGGSVSTLTIQRTQQEDSAVYLCASSLYSGSWGQETQYFGPGTRLLVL.

CDR3 loop: CASSPAYEQYF. DNA for the CDR3: TGTGCCAGCAGTCCCGCCTACGAGCAGTACTTC. The chain uses TRBV2 and TRBJ2-7; the D is unclear. CDR1 is SNHLY, CDR2 FYNNEI, per germline. V gave up 5 bases and J gave up 2 bases, with 4 bases separating them. There are 11 residues in the CDR3.